The following is a TCR beta chain sequence with its context. The antigen is unknown. This sample was included in a study of siplizumab effects on memory and regulatory T cells. Assays examined 80,000 to 100,000 TCR templates per sample. Profiled with immunoSEQ multiplex PCR; TCRdb holds only in-frame clones, not every one. The table lists around 87,000 clones, 75% to 90% of them singletons. Study observations and caveats: Mappable alloreactive CD4+ clones were on average 68.8% Treg-derived with siplizumab, around 25% in controls. Researchers could not give a naive or memory phenotype to roughly 75-96% of proliferating CD4+ or CD8+ clones.

Germline CDR1 reads SGDLS; CDR2 reads YYNGEE. The CDR3 sequence is 13 residues long. The ends were cut back, 5 bases at V and 6 bases at J, with 12 bases in the middle. The receptor comes from a human donor in good health. The chain uses TRBV9 and TRBJ2-1; D remains ambiguous. The source material was CD4+ T cells sorted from blood. The CDR3 DNA follows: TGTGCCAGCAGTAAAGTCCAATCCAATGAGCAGTTCTTC. It specifies CASSKVQSNEQFF.